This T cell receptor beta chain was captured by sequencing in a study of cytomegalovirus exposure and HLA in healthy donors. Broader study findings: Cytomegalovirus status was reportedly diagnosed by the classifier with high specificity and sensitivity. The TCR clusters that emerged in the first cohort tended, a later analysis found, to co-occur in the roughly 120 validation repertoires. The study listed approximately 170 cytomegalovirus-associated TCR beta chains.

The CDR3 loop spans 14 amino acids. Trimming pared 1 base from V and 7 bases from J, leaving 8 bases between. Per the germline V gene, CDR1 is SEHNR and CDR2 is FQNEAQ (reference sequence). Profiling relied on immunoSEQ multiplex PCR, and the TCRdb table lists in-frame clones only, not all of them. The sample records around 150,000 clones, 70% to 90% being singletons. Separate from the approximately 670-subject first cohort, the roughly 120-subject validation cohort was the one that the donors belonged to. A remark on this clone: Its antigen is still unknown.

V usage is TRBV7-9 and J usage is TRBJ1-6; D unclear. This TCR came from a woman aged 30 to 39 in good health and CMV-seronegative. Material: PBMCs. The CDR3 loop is CASSLGTRNSPLHF. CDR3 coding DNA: TGTGCCAGCAGCTTAGGGACGAGGAATTCACCCCTCCACTTT.